This T cell receptor (beta chain) was retrieved from a study of cytomegalovirus exposure and HLA in healthy donors. Regarding the study as a whole: The tendency of first-cohort TCR clusters to co-occur in the 120 or so validation repertoires was the finding of a later analysis. The study designated 150 to 200 TCR beta chains cytomegalovirus-associated.

Clones were read by immunoSEQ multiplex PCR, and TCRdb kept only the in-frame ones, dropping some. This table holds fewer than 130,000 clones, roughly 90% found once. Regarding this clone: Its target is unknown.

The sequence was collected from a woman under 40 in good health and CMV-seropositive. Sequenced: PBMCs.

CDR3 amino acids: CASSLVGGQNYGYTF. As DNA, the CDR3 is TGTGCCAGCAGCCTGGTAGGGGGACAGAACTATGGCTACACCTTC. The chain joins TRBV5-6 to TRBJ1-2; 7 bases align to TRBD1. V dropped 4 bases and J dropped 2; count of bases not matched to a gene: 8. CDR1 is SGHDT, CDR2 YYEEEE, per germline. The CDR3 is made up of 15 amino acids.